The clone carrying this TCR beta chain was recorded a few times. Its antigen remains unknown. These data originate in a study of T cell responses to AZD1222 COVID-19 vaccine. Study results and caveats: With dominance at 160-218 and 743-854, vaccine-associated CD4 TCRs spanned spike. In all cases, repertoires were sampled only after the peak T cell response.

The data were produced by immunoSEQ multiplex PCR, yet TCRdb's version contains in-frame clones alone and is incomplete. The table includes 90,000 to 120,000 clones, 75% to 90% detected once. Looked up from germline, CDR1 is LNHNV and CDR2 is YYDKDF (reference sequence). CDR3 size: 12 residues. Between the trimmed V and J ends, which lost 8 bases and 4 bases, there was a span of 9 bases. This material consisted of peripheral blood, taken on day 0 of AZD1222 vaccination. This receptor was identified in an adult in good health. J is TRBJ1-5 and V is TRBV15; tentatively, D is TRBD1 (6 bases). DNA for the CDR3: TGTGCCACCGGACAGAGAAATCAGCCCCAGCATTTT. This sequence encodes CATGQRNQPQHF.